What follows are 9 T cell receptor beta chains derived from one specimen sequenced in a study of OX40 agonist ivuxolimab in advanced cancers. Generated by immunoSEQ multiplex PCR, the TCRdb table keeps only in-frame clones and is missing some. The sample consists of around 74,000 clones, less than 90% of them appearing once. Sequenced here: CD4+ or CD8+ T cells sorted from blood, sampled in a trial of the OX40 agonist ivuxolimab. Source of these receptors: an adult with an advanced solid tumor such as melanoma, head and neck, liver or kidney cancer.

The chain employs TRBV5-4 and TRBJ1-5; D gene uncertain. The CDR3 is made up of 15 amino acids. The V gene's germline CDR1 is SGHNT and CDR2 YYREEE (reference sequence). V was pared by 0 bases and J by 7 bases, with 14 bases between. CDR3 residues: CASSLEGAPGQPQHF. The CDR3 DNA reads TGTGCCAGCAGCTTGGAGGGTGCCCCTGGACAGCCCCAGCATTTT.

The chain couples TRBV2 to TRBJ1-6; D is unresolved. Germline V gene lookup returns CDR1 SNHLY and CDR2 FYNNEI. The CDR3 length is 14 residues. The V and J ends lost 6 bases and 8 bases respectively, with 14 bases between them. CDR3 sequence (DNA): TGTGCCAGCAGGCCGGCGGGGAGATATTCACCCCTCCACTTT. Translating gives CASRPAGRYSPLHF. Using reference TRBV2 and TRBJ1-6 for the parts outside the CDR3, the full variable domain is EPEVTQTPSHQVTQMGQEVILRCVPISNHLYFYWYRQILGQKVEFLVSFYNNEISEKSEIFDDQFSVERPDGSNFTLKIRSTKLEDSAMYFCASRPAGRYSPLHFGNGTRLTVT.

The chain employs TRBV5-1 and TRBJ2-3; 11 bases are a match to TRBD1. The CDR3 runs to 14 residues. Trimming removed 7 bases from V and 5 bases from J; junction bases left unmatched: 6. The germline gives CDR1 SGHRS, CDR2 YFSETQ. The CDR3 bases are TGCGCCAGCTGGAGGACAGGGGGCGTAGATACGCAGTATTTT. It is translated as CASWRTGGVDTQYF.

This chain uses TRBV5-6 with TRBJ2-7; 8 positions agree with TRBD1. Per the germline V gene, CDR1 is SGHDT and CDR2 is YYEEEE. The CDR3 spans 13 residues. V was clipped by 5 bases and J by 6 bases; unmatched bases: 7. As DNA, the CDR3 is TGTGCCAGCAGTCGCCGGGACAGGACCGAGCAGTACTTC. Amino acid sequence: CASSRRDRTEQYF.

In its sample, this clone was seen a few times. The rearrangement uses TRBV4-3 and TRBJ1-5, with 8 bases that match TRBD1. This CDR3 has 14 amino acids. Per the germline V gene, CDR1 is LGHNA and CDR2 is YSLEER. V was clipped by 2 bases and J by 4 bases; unmatched bases: 1. DNA for the CDR3: TGCGCCAGCAGCCAACGGACAGGGAATCAGCCCCAGCATTTT. This translates into CASSQRTGNQPQHF.

V usage is TRBV11-2 and J usage is TRBJ2-2; D is undetermined. The length of the CDR3 is 14 residues. V was pared by 1 base and J by 1 base, with 4 bases between. Germline V gene data show CDR1 as SGHAT and CDR2 as FQNNGV. CDR3 sequence reads: CASSLGQNTGELFF. The CDR3 DNA follows: TGTGCCAGCAGCTTAGGACAGAACACCGGGGAGCTGTTTTTT.

The chain carries TRBV5-1 and TRBJ1-1, with no clear D. The CDR3 spans 15 residues. V was trimmed by 0 bases and J by 1 base, leaving 10 bases between them. Germline V CDR1 and CDR2: SGHRS, YFSETQ. The CDR3 nucleotides read TGCGCCAGCAGCTTGGACCCCATCGCGAACACTGAAGCTTTCTTT. Protein: CASSLDPIANTEAFF.

The chain is built from TRBV10-3 and TRBJ2-3; 12 bases match TRBD1. Germline CDR1 is ENHRY and CDR2 is SYGVKD. The CDR3 sequence is 18 residues long. V was clipped by 5 bases and J by 0 bases; unmatched bases: 9. The CDR3 bases are TGTGCCATCAGTCCGGGACAGGGGGCCTCACCTAGCACAGATACGCAGTATTTT. Protein product: CAISPGQGASPSTDTQYF.

The chain carries TRBV2 and TRBJ2-3, with TRBD2 identical over 7 bases. CDR1 is SNHLY and CDR2 is FYNNEI in the germline V gene. CDR3 length: 19 residues. V dropped 7 bases and J dropped 6; count of bases not matched to a gene: 25. The CDR3 sequence: CASKNTLWGGTAEADTQYF. In DNA form, the CDR3 reads TGTGCCAGCAAGAATACCCTTTGGGGGGGGACGGCCGAAGCGGATACGCAGTATTTT.